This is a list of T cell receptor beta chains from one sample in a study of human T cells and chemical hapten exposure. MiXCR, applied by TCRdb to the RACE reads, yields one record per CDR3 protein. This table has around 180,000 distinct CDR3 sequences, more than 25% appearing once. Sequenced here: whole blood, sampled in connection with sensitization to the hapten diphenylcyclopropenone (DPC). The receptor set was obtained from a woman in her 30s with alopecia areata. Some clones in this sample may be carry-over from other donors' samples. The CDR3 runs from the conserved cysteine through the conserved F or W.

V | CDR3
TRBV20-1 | CSASNQESSSF
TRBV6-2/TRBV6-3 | CASSYSLQSRSTDTQYF
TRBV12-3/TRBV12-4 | CASSPGQGSDSPLHF
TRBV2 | CASSDMRGSSYEQYF
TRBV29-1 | CSVGTGGNSPLHF
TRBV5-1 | CASSLTGATNEKLFF
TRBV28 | CASSSRSGDMTDTQYF
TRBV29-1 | CSVAVRRGTEDTEAFF
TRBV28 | CASSVDRPQHF
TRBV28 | CASSQITDTQYF
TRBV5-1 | CASSPTPGPRSGYTF
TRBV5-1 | CASSSEPGLAVGEQYF
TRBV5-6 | CASSLGLAGDEQYF
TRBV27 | CASSLTSGRSRDTQYF
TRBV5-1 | CASSLGRQEAFF
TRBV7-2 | CASSSTMFGYTF
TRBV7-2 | CASSLAVGANSPLHF
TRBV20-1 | CSAGNSGSTDTQYF
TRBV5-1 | CASSTGSSSYEQYF
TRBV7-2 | CASSGPLNYGYTF
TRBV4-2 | CASSQVGGAEAFF
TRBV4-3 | CASSQVGGSGYNEQFF
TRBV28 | CASSTLGHRYGYTF
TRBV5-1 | CASSLAGTNNEQFF
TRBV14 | CASSLRTNEQFF
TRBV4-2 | CASSPPTRGSNTEAFF
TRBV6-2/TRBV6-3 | CATKDGDTEAFF
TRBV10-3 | CAISGSGTPNYNEQFF
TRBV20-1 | CSAIPGGPNQPQHF
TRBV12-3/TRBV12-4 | CASSFGGNQPQHF
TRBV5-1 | CASSLEAREGETQYF
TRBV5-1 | CASSAGQVALYGYTF
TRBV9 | CASSVQDASGYEQYF
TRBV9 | CASSFREGGLADEQFF
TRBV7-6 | CASSLEGGHTDTQYF
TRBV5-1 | CASNYGLAGGAGTETQYF
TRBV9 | CASSVGTLSGNTIYF
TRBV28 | CASRRQGSNYGYTF
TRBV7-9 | CASSLTGGIQETQYF
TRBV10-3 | CAISQGVNTEAFF
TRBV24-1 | CATSDPQGYTF
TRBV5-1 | CASSVRGTDNSPLHF
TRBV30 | CAWSRTSGSTDTQYF
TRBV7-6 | CASSLVSGGRAYNEQFF
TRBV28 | CASGGGGNTEAFF
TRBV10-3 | CAISQDRANYGYTF
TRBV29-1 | CSGSRGPREKLFF